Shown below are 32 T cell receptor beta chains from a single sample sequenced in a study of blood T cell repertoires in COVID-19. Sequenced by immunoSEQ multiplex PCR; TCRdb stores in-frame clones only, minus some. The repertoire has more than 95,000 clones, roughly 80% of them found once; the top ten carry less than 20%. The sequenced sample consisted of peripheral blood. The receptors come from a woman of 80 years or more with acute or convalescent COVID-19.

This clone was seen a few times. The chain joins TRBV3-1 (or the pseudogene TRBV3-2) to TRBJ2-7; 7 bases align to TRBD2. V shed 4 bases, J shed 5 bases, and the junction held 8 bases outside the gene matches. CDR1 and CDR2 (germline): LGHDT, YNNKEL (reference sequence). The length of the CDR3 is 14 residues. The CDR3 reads CASSRGRVKNEQYF. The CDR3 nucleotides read TGTGCCAGCAGCCGCGGGAGAGTGAAGAACGAGCAGTACTTC.

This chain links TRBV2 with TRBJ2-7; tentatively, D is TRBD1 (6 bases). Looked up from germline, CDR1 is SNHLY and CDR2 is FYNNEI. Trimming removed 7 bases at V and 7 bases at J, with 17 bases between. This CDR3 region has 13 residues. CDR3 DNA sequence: TGTGCCAGCATCGAGACAGGCCGTCTGGAGCAGTACTTC. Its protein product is CASIETGRLEQYF.

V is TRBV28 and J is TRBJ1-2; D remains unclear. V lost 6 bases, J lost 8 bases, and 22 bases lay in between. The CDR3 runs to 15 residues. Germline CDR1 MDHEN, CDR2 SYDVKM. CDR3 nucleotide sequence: TGTGCCAGCAGGCTCCCGTTGGGCCCTCAAAAGGGCTACACCTTC. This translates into CASRLPLGPQKGYTF.

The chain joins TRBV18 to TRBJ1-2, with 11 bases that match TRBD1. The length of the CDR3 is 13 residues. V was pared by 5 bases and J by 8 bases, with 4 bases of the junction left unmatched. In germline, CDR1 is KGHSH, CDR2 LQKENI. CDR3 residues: CASSSGQGDGYTF. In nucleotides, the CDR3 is TGTGCCAGCTCATCGGGACAGGGGGACGGCTACACCTTC.

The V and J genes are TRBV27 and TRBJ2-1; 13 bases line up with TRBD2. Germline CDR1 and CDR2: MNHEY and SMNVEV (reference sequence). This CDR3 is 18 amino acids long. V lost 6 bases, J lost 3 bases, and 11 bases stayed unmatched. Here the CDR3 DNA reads TGTGCCAGCAGAATAAACATAGGACTAGCGGGGGTCTACAATGAGCAGTTCTTC. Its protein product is CASRINIGLAGVYNEQFF.

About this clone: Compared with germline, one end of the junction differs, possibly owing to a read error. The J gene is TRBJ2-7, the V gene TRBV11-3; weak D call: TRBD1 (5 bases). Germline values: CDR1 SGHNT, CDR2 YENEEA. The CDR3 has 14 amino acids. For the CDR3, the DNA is TGTGCCAGCAGCTTAGAGGGGTCGGACACGGAGCAACACTTC. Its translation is CASSLEGSDTEQHF.

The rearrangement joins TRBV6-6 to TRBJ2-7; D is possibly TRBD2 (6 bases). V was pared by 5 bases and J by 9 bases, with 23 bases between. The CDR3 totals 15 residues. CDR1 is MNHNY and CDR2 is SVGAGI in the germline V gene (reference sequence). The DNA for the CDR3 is TGTGCCAGCAGTACCAGGTCGGGGGTGGCCTGGGGGCAGTACGTC. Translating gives CASSTRSGVAWGQYV.

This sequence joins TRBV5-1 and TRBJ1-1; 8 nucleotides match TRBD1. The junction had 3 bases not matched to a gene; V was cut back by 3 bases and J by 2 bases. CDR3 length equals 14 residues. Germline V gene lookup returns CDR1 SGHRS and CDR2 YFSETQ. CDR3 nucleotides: TGCGCCAGCAGCTCCGGGACAGGCAACACTGAAGCTTTCTTT. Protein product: CASSSGTGNTEAFF.

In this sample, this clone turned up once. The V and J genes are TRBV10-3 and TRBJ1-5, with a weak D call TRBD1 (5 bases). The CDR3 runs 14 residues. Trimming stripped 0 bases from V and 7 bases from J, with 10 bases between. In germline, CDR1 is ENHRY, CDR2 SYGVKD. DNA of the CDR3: TGTGCCATCAGTGAGTCTACAGGTCGACAGCCCCAGCATTTT. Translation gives CAISESTGRQPQHF.

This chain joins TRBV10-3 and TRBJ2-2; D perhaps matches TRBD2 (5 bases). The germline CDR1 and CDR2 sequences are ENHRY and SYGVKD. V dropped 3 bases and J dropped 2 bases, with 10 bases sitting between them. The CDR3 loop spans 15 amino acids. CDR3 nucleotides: TGTGCCATCAGTGAACTGGGAGTCAACACCGGGGAGCTGTTTTTT. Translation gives CAISELGVNTGELFF.

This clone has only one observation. The CDR3 DNA reads as TGCGCCAGCAGCCAAGGGGGCTCTGGGGCCAACGTCCTGACTTTC. This translates into CASSQGGSGANVLTF. The rearrangement joins TRBV5-1 to TRBJ2-6; perhaps TRBD1 as D (6 bases). V lost 4 bases and J lost 0, with 8 bases in between. The CDR3 sequence is 15 residues long. CDR1 is SGHRS, CDR2 YFSETQ, per germline.

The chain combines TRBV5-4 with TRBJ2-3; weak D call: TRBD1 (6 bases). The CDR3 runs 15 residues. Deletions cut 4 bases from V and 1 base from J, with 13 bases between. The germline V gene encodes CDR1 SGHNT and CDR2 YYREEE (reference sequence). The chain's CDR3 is CASSPDSRGTDTQYF. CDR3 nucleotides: TGTGCCAGCAGCCCGGACAGTCGCGGCACAGATACGCAGTATTTT.

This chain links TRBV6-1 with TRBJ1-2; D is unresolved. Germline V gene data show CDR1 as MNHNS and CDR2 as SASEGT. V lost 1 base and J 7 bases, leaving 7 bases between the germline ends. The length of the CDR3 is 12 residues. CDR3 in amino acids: CASSEDRVGYTF. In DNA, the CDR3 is TGTGCCAGCAGTGAAGATCGGGTTGGCTACACCTTC.

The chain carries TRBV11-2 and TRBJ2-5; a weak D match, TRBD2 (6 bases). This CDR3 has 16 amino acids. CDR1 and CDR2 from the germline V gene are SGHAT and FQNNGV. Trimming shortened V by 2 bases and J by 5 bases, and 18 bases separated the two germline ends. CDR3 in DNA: TGTGCCAGCAGCTTATCCAACTCGCGCGCGGGGGAGACCCAGTACTTC. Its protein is CASSLSNSRAGETQYF.

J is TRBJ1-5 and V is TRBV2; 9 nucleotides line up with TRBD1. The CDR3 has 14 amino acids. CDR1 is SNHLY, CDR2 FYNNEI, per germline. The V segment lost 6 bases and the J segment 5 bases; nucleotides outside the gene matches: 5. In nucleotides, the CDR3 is TGTGCCAGCAGCCTACAGGGGGCTCATCAGCCCCAGCATTTT. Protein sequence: CASSLQGAHQPQHF.

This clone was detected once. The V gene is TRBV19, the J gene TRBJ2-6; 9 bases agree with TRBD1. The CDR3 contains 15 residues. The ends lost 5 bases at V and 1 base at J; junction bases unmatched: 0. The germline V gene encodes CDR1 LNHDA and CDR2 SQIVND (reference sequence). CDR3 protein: CASSDRGSGANVLTF. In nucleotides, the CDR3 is TGTGCCAGTAGTGACAGGGGGTCTGGGGCCAACGTCCTGACTTTC.

CDR3 residues: CASSRTDSPVETQYF. CDR3 bases: TGTGCCAGCAGCCGTACGGACAGTCCCGTGGAGACCCAGTACTTC. The chain employs TRBV14 and TRBJ2-5; possible D gene TRBD1, 6 bases. This CDR3 contains 15 residues. Germline-derived CDR1 and CDR2 are SGHDN and FVKESK. Trimming removed 4 bases from V and 5 bases from J, with 17 bases in between.

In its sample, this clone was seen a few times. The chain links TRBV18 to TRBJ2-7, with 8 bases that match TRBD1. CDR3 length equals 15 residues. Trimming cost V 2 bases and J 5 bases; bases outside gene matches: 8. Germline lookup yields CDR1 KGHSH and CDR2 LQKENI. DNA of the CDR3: TGTGCCAGCTCACCAATGACAGGGGCGTCTAACGAGCAGTACGTC. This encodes CASSPMTGASNEQYV.

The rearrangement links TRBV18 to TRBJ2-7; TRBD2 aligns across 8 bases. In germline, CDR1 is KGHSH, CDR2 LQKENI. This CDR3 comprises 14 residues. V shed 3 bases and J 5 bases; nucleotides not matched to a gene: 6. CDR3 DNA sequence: TGTGCCAGCTCACCCTGGGCGGGAGGCAACGAGCAGTACTTC. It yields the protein CASSPWAGGNEQYF.

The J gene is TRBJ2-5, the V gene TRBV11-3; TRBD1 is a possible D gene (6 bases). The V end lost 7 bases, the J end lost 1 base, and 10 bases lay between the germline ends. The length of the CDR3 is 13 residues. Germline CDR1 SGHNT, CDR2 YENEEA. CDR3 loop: CASNPDSQETQYF. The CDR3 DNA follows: TGTGCCAGCAACCCGGACAGCCAAGAGACCCAGTACTTC.

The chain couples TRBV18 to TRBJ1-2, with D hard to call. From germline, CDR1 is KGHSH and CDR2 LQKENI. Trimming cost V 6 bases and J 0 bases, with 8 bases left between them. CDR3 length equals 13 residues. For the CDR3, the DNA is TGTGCCAGCTCGGGAGGGTCTAACTATGGCTACACCTTC. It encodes CASSGGSNYGYTF. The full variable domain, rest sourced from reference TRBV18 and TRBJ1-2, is NAGVMQNPRHLVRRRGQEARLRCSPMKGHSHVYWYRQLPEEGLKFMVYLQKENIIDESGMPKERFSAEFPKEGPSILRIQQVVRGDSAAYFCASSGGSNYGYTFGSGTRLTVV.

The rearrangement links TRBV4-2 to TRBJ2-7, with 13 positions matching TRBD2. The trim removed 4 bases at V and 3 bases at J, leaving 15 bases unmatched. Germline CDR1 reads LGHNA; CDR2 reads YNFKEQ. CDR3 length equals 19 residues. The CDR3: CASSLRRDRGTSGVYEQYF. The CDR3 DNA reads TGTGCCAGCAGCCTAAGAAGGGACAGGGGGACTAGCGGGGTCTACGAGCAGTACTTC.

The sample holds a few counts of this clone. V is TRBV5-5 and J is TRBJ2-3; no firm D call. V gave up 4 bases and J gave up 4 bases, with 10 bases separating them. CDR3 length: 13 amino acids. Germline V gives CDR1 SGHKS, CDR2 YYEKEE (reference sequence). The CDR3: CASSPLPPDTQYF. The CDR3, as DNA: TGTGCCAGCAGCCCACTACCCCCAGATACGCAGTATTTT.

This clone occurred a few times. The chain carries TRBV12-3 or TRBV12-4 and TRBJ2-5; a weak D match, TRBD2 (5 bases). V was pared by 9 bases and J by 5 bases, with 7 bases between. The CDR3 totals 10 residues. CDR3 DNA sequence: TGTGCCAGTCGAGGGGAGACCCAGTACTTC. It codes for CASRGETQYF.

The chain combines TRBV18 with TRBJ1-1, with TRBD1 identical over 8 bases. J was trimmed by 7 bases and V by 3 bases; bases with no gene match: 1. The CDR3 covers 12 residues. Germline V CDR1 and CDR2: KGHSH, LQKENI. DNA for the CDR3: TGTGCCAGCTCACCGACAGGGGATGAAGCTTTCTTT. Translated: CASSPTGDEAFF. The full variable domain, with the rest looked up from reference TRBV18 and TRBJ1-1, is NAGVMQNPRHLVRRRGQEARLRCSPMKGHSHVYWYRQLPEEGLKFMVYLQKENIIDESGMPKERFSAEFPKEGPSILRIQQVVRGDSAAYFCASSPTGDEAFFGQGTRLTVV.

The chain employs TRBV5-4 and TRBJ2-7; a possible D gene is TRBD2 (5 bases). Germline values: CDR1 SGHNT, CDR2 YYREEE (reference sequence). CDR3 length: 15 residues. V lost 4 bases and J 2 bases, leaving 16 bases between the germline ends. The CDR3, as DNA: TGTGCCAGCAGCAGCGGACCCAAAGGGACCTACGAGCAGTACTTC. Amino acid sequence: CASSSGPKGTYEQYF.

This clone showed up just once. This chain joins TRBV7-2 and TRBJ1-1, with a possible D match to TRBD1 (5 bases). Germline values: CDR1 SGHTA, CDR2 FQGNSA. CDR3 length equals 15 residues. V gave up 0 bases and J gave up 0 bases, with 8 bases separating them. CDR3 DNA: TGTGCCAGCAGCTTAGCTTCAGGGTTGAACACTGAAGCTTTCTTT. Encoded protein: CASSLASGLNTEAFF.

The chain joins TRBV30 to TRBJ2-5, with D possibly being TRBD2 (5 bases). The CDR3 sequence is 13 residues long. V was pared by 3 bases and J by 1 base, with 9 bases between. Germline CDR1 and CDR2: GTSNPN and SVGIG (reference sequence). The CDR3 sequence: CAWSGGPQETQYF. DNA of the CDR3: TGTGCCTGGAGCGGAGGCCCCCAAGAGACCCAGTACTTC.

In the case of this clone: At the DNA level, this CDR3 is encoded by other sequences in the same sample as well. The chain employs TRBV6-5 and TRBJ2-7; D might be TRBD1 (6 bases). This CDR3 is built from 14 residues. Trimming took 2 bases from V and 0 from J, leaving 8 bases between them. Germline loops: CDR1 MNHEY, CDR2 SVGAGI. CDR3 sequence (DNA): TGTGCCAGCAGTTACCGGGACACCTCCTACGAGCAGTACTTC. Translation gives CASSYRDTSYEQYF.

The CDR3 is CASSRLEGQNTQYF. CDR3 sequence (DNA): TGTGCCAGCAGCCGACTCGAGGGACAGAATACGCAGTATTTT. The rearrangement links TRBV7-9 to TRBJ2-3; the match to TRBD1 covers 7 bases. With 5 bases clipped from V and 7 bases from J, the junction kept 9 bases outside the gene matches. This CDR3 is 14 amino acids long. Germline V gene lookup returns CDR1 SEHNR and CDR2 FQNEAQ (reference sequence). The full variable domain, with the rest looked up from reference TRBV7-9 and TRBJ2-3, is DTGVSQNPRHKITKRGQNVTFRCDPISEHNRLYWYRQTLGQGPEFLTYFQNEAQLEKSRLLSDRFSAERPKGSFSTLEIQRTEQGDSAMYLCASSRLEGQNTQYFGPGTRLTVL.

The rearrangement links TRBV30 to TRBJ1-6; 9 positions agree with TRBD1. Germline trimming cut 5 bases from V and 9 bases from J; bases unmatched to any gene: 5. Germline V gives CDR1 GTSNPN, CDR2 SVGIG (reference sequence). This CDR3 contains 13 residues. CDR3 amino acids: CAWAGQGASPLHF. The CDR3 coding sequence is TGTGCCTGGGCGGGACAGGGAGCTTCACCCCTCCACTTT.

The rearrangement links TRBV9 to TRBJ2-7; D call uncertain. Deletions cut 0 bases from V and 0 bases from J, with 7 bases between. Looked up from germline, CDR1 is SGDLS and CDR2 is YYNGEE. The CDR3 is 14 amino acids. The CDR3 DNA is TGTGCCAGCAGCGTAGGGGCCGACTCCTACGAGCAGTACTTC. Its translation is CASSVGADSYEQYF.